Listed below are T cell receptor beta chains from one sample, sequenced in a study of T cells in Graves' hyperthyroidism and ophthalmopathy. TCRdb redid the calling of the multiplex PCR reads with MiXCR, one entry per CDR3 protein. The sample lists hundreds of thousands of distinct CDR3 sequences, about 12% occurring once. What was sequenced was blood. These receptors came from a woman in her late teens or twenties with Graves' hyperthyroidism. The CDR3 runs from the conserved cysteine through the conserved F or W. Each record gives: V gene, J gene, D gene, clone size, CDR3 DNA, CDR3 protein. D genes are given only for firm matches. Only part of the rows carry a size: once, few, many, or a class if the clone is expanded.

V: TRBV13; J: TRBJ2-3; D: -; size: many; DNA: TGTGCCAGCAGCCTGCGAGGGTCGAGCACAGATACGCAGTATTTT; CDR3: CASSLRGSSTDTQYF
V: TRBV29-1; J: TRBJ1-2; D: -; size: many; DNA: TGCAGCGTTGTCAGGCCAGCACACTATGGCTACACCTTC; CDR3: CSVVRPAHYGYTF
V: TRBV27; J: TRBJ2-2; D: -; size: few; DNA: TGTGCCAGCAAACAGGGGAACACCGGGGAGCTGTTTTTT; CDR3: CASKQGNTGELFF
V: TRBV5-1; J: TRBJ2-5; D: TRBD1; size: many; DNA: TGCGCCAGCAGCCGGGACAGGGATCAAGAGACCCAGTACTTC; CDR3: CASSRDRDQETQYF
V: TRBV7-9; J: TRBJ1-2; D: -; size: many; DNA: TGTGCCGGCCAAGACAGTACCTCATGGGGCTACACCTTC; CDR3: CAGQDSTSWGYTF
V: TRBV27; J: TRBJ2-1; D: TRBD2; size: many; DNA: TGTGCCAGCAGTTTTACTAGCGATAATGAGCAGTTCTTC; CDR3: CASSFTSDNEQFF
V: TRBV28; J: TRBJ1-4; D: -; size: many; DNA: TGTGCCAGCAGTTTGCAGGGTGAATGGGAAAAACTGTTTTTT; CDR3: CASSLQGEWEKLFF
V: TRBV7-2; J: TRBJ1-4; D: -; size: many; DNA: TGTGCCAGCAGCTTGTGGCCAAGCGCTGAAAAACTGTTTTTT; CDR3: CASSLWPSAEKLFF
V: TRBV12-3/TRBV12-4; J: TRBJ2-3; D: -; size: many; DNA: TGTGCCAGCAGTTTAGTAGGGGGCACGGGGGGGTCCACAGATACGCAGTATTTT; CDR3: CASSLVGGTGGSTDTQYF
V: TRBV10-3; J: TRBJ1-5; D: -; size: many; DNA: TGTGCCATCAGTGTGCGAGAGGAACAGCCCCAGCATTTT; CDR3: CAISVREEQPQHF
V: TRBV12-3/TRBV12-4; J: TRBJ2-1; D: -; size: many; DNA: TGTGCCAGCAGTTTAGAAGGGGGGCGCGGGCAGTTCTTC; CDR3: CASSLEGGRGQFF
V: TRBV7-9; J: TRBJ1-1; D: TRBD1; size: few; DNA: TGTGCCAGCAGCGTACAGGGGGGGGAGACTGAAGCTTTCTTT; CDR3: CASSVQGGETEAFF
V: TRBV20-1; J: TRBJ2-2; D: TRBD1; size: -; DNA: TGCAGTGCCAGCTTAGGGGGCTTTGACACCGGGGAGCTGTTTTTT; CDR3: CSASLGGFDTGELFF
V: TRBV24-1; J: TRBJ2-1; D: TRBD2; size: many; DNA: TGTGCCACCCGGGGGGGTCCTAGCGGGTATCAGAGCTCCTACAATGAGCAGTTCTTC; CDR3: CATRGGPSGYQSSYNEQFF
V: TRBV7-2; J: TRBJ2-7; D: -; size: many; DNA: TGTGCCAGCAGCTTCTACTACTCCTCCTACGAGCAGTACTTC; CDR3: CASSFYYSSYEQYF
V: TRBV11-2; J: TRBJ2-3; D: -; size: many; DNA: TGTGCCAGCTACGGGGACCTGAGGTCTAGCACAGATACGCAGTATTTT; CDR3: CASYGDLRSSTDTQYF
V: TRBV20-1; J: TRBJ1-3; D: -; size: many; DNA: TGCAGTGCTAGAGATCAGGCCTCTGGAAACACCATATATTTT; CDR3: CSARDQASGNTIYF